This T cell receptor beta chain was identified in a study of blood T cell repertoires in COVID-19. Study summary: Sites in the United States, Italy and Spain provided acute and convalescent COVID-19 samples. Sample material is recorded as cDNA or gDNA derived from T cells, B-cell-depleted T cells, or PBMCs.

Enrollment of patients from Seattle took place during active infection, with longitudinal follow-up. As handled by the study authors: Amplified reference gene primers provided the basis for estimating nucleated cell counts. The table came from immunoSEQ multiplex PCR; TCRdb's copy has only in-frame clones and leaves some out. V and J calls and clone size are those listed in that table; D and trimming were worked out from the DNA. Of 150,000 to 180,000 clones in the sample, over 75% were seen once. The germline V gene has CDR1 MNHEY and CDR2 SMNVEV (reference sequence). J lost 3 bases, V lost 7 bases, and 11 bases had no gene match. The CDR3 runs 16 residues.

The chain recombines TRBV27 with TRBJ2-2; 7 nucleotides agree with TRBD1. The TCR originated in a man aged 55 to 69 with COVID-19, enrolled during active disease. The specimen was peripheral blood. This chain's CDR3 is CASTLQGQIYTGELFF. For the CDR3, the DNA is TGTGCCAGCACATTGCAGGGACAGATTTACACCGGGGAGCTGTTTTTT.